What follows are 28 T cell receptor beta chains derived from one specimen sequenced in a study of T cells after yellow fever vaccination. TCRdb used MiXCR to reprocess the 5' RACE reads, holding one entry per CDR3 protein. The table has hundreds of thousands of distinct CDR3 sequences, about 4% seen once. This specimen consisted of PBMCs, obtained 5 days after the yellow fever booster vaccination. The origin of the receptors is a man aged 18-30 years who received the YFV17D yellow fever vaccine.

The V gene is TRBV4-3, the J gene TRBJ2-5, with 7 bases identical to TRBD2. The CDR3 loop spans 16 amino acids. Trimming at V came to 0 bases and at J to 0 bases, leaving 4 bases not matched to a gene. Germline CDR1 and CDR2: LGHNA and YSLEER. CDR3 DNA sequence: TGCGCCAGCAGCCAAGAGCTAGCGGCGTACCAAGAGACCCAGTACTTC. It translates to CASSQELAAYQETQYF.

The chain couples TRBV11-1 to TRBJ1-1, with D unclear. The germline gives CDR1 SGHAT, CDR2 FQDESV (reference sequence). The V end lost 4 bases, the J end lost 8 bases, and 20 bases lay between the germline ends. This CDR3 is 15 amino acids long. This CDR3 is CASSSTSPVAFEAFF. Here the CDR3 DNA reads TGTGCCAGCAGCTCTACCTCTCCCGTTGCGTTCGAAGCTTTCTTT.

This clonotype was seen only a few times. This chain links TRBV18 with TRBJ1-6; TRBD1 is a possible D gene (5 bases). Germline V gene data show CDR1 as KGHSH and CDR2 as LQKENI. CDR3 size: 15 residues. V lost 5 bases and J lost 8, with 16 bases in between. As DNA, the CDR3 is TGTGCCAGCTCAGTTTCCAGGGAATGGTATTCACCCCTCCACTTT. Protein: CASSVSREWYSPLHF.

This clonotype was seen a handful of times. The chain has TRBV13 and TRBJ2-5; 11 bases are a match to TRBD2. The CDR3 runs 15 residues. The germline gives CDR1 PRHDT, CDR2 FYEKMQ (reference sequence). With V trimmed by 5 bases and J by 11 bases, 13 bases remained unmatched. The CDR3 region has the DNA TGTGCCAGCAGCCCCCGAAGGGGGACTAGCGGTAGTCAGTACTTC. Its translation: CASSPRRGTSGSQYF.

This clonotype was detected ten times or more. The J gene is TRBJ2-1, the V gene TRBV3-1; D is ambiguous. The CDR3 loop spans 14 amino acids. The V end was cut by 0 bases, the J end by 7 bases, with 10 bases between. From germline, CDR1 is LGHDT and CDR2 YNNKEL (reference sequence). This CDR3 is CASSQEVGQNEQFF. CDR3 bases: TGTGCCAGCAGCCAAGAGGTAGGGCAGAATGAGCAGTTCTTC.

The V and J genes are TRBV7-3 and TRBJ2-2, with D unresolved. Germline assignment: CDR1 SGHTA and CDR2 FQGTGA. The V and J ends lost 2 bases and 6 bases respectively, with 10 bases between them. CDR3 length: 14 amino acids. As DNA, the CDR3 is TGTGCCAGCAGCTTAGGAAGGGTCTCCGGGGAGCTGTTTTTT. Translating it yields CASSLGRVSGELFF. The full variable domain, completed using reference TRBV7-3 and TRBJ2-2, is GAGVSQTPSNKVTEKGKYVELRCDPISGHTALYWYRQSLGQGPEFLIYFQGTGAADDSGLPNDRFFAVRPEGSVSTLKIQRTERGDSAVYLCASSLGRVSGELFFGEGSRLTVL.

The chain uses TRBV7-6 and TRBJ2-1, with 15 bases fitting TRBD2. CDR1 is SGHVS, CDR2 FNYEAQ, per germline. V shed 4 bases, J shed 0 bases, and the junction held 4 bases outside the gene matches. The CDR3 runs 18 residues. CDR3 nucleotide sequence: TGTGCCAGCAGCTCCGGGACTAGCGGGGGGAGCTCCTACAATGAGCAGTTCTTC. Its translation is CASSSGTSGGSSYNEQFF.

This clonotype was counted many times. The chain recombines TRBV28 with TRBJ1-5; weak D call: TRBD1 (6 bases). V dropped 5 bases and J dropped 6 bases, with 14 bases sitting between them. The CDR3 runs 14 residues. Per germline, CDR1 MDHEN and CDR2 SYDVKM. The CDR3 loop is CASSPTGPRQPQHF. The CDR3 DNA is TGTGCCAGCAGTCCCACAGGGCCTCGTCAGCCCCAGCATTTT.

This clonotype appeared many times. The chain is built from TRBV5-1 and TRBJ2-1, with 10 bases aligning to TRBD2. Trimming at V came to 2 bases and at J to 6 bases, leaving 5 bases not matched to a gene. The CDR3 has 15 amino acids. Per the germline V gene, CDR1 is SGHRS and CDR2 is YFSETQ. Here the CDR3 reads CASSLTSGTVNEQFF. CDR3 DNA sequence: TGCGCCAGCAGCTTAACTAGCGGGACCGTCAATGAGCAGTTCTTC.

This clonotype was recorded a few times. The chain joins TRBV9 to TRBJ2-7; D is perhaps TRBD1 or TRBD2 (5 bases each). Germline values: CDR1 SGDLS, CDR2 YYNGEE. The CDR3 length is 15 residues. Trimming left V 0 bases short and J 0 bases short, with 10 bases between. The CDR3 bases are TGTGCCAGCAGCGTAGGGGGACGGGGCTCCTACGAGCAGTACTTC. Protein sequence: CASSVGGRGSYEQYF.

The chain employs TRBV12-3 or TRBV12-4 and TRBJ2-7; D is unresolved. This CDR3 region has 14 residues. V gave up 0 bases and J gave up 0 bases, with 6 bases separating them. Here the CDR3 reads CASSLAPFSYEQYF. The CDR3 bases are TGTGCCAGCAGTTTAGCCCCCTTCTCCTACGAGCAGTACTTC.

The chain couples TRBV9 to TRBJ2-5, with 13 bases aligning to TRBD2. From germline, CDR1 is SGDLS and CDR2 YYNGEE. This CDR3 region has 16 residues. Losses at the gene ends were 3 bases for V and 7 bases for J; bases not matched to a gene: 9. Here the CDR3 DNA reads TGTGCCAGCAGCGGAGTGACTAGCGGGGGGAGGGCGACCCAGTACTTC. This encodes CASSGVTSGGRATQYF. Together with reference TRBV9 and TRBJ2-5, the CDR3 gives the full variable domain: DSGVTQTPKHLITATGQRVTLRCSPRSGDLSVYWYQQSLDQGLQFLIQYYNGEERAKGNILERFSAQQFPDLHSELNLSSLELGDSALYFCASSGVTSGGRATQYFGPGTRLLVL.

In this sample, this clonotype turned up a few times. The V call is TRBV18, the J call TRBJ2-2; D is perhaps TRBD2 (5 bases). Trimming pared 3 bases from V and 4 bases from J, leaving 12 bases between. The CDR3 is made up of 15 amino acids. Germline CDR1 KGHSH, CDR2 LQKENI. The CDR3 DNA follows: TGTGCCAGCTCACCGAATAGAGGGTCCACCGGGGAGCTGTTTTTT. Its translation: CASSPNRGSTGELFF.

This clonotype was found many times. The CDR3 reads CASSSHRGSNTEAFF. The CDR3 DNA is TGTGCCAGCAGTTCCCACCGGGGGTCGAACACTGAAGCTTTCTTT. The rearrangement joins TRBV6-2 or TRBV6-3 to TRBJ1-1, with D possibly matching TRBD1 (5 bases). V gave up 4 bases and J gave up 1 base, with 13 bases separating them. CDR1 and CDR2 (germline): MNHEY, SVGEGT. This CDR3 has 15 amino acids.

This clonotype was counted ten times or more. The chain couples TRBV5-1 to TRBJ1-1; no firm D call. The CDR3 spans 13 residues. V gave up 5 bases and J gave up 1 base, with 9 bases separating them. From germline, CDR1 is SGHRS and CDR2 YFSETQ. The CDR3 DNA is TGCGCCAGCAGACGACAAACGAACACTGAAGCTTTCTTT. It specifies CASRRQTNTEAFF. The whole variable domain, remainder taken from reference TRBV5-1 and TRBJ1-1, is KAGVTQTPRYLIKTRGQQVTLSCSPISGHRSVSWYQQTPGQGLQFLFEYFSETQRNKGNFPGRFSGRQFSNSRSEMNVSTLELGDSALYLCASRRQTNTEAFFGQGTRLTVV.

The CDR3 nucleotides are TGTGCCAGCAGCGTAGTCGGCCGGGAGCTGTTTTTT. Residues: CASSVVGRELFF. The chain recombines TRBV7-3 with TRBJ2-2; D is undetermined. V lost 5 bases to trimming and J lost 9 bases, with 10 bases between them. CDR3 length: 12 residues. CDR1 and CDR2 (germline): SGHTA, FQGTGA.

V usage is TRBV28 and J usage is TRBJ2-7; 8 bases match TRBD1. V was pared by 2 bases and J by 6 bases, with 12 bases of the junction left unmatched. Per germline, CDR1 MDHEN and CDR2 SYDVKM. The CDR3 is 16 residues long. The CDR3 DNA is TGTGCCAGCAGTTTACGTTACGGACAGGGAAGCCGCGAGCAGTACGTC. It yields the protein CASSLRYGQGSREQYV.

This clonotype was seen only a few times. The gene calls are TRBV6-5 and TRBJ2-3; 10 bases are a match to TRBD2. Germline CDR1 is MNHEY and CDR2 is SVGAGI. This CDR3 is 15 amino acids long. The ends lost 6 bases at V and 2 bases at J; junction bases unmatched: 5. This CDR3 reads CASRILAGTTDTQYF. The CDR3 DNA sequence: TGTGCCAGCAGGATACTAGCGGGGACCACAGATACGCAGTATTTT.

The chain uses TRBV9 and TRBJ1-2, with D perhaps TRBD1 (5 bases). CDR1 and CDR2 (germline): SGDLS, YYNGEE. Trimming took off 2 bases at V and 4 bases at J, with 12 bases between the two ends. The CDR3 extends over 14 amino acids. The CDR3 DNA is TGTGCCAGCAGCGTGGGGGACCGATCCTATGGCTACACCTTC. Its protein product is CASSVGDRSYGYTF.

This chain uses TRBV6-5 with TRBJ1-1; D ambiguous. This CDR3 has 13 amino acids. Trimming shortened V by 5 bases and J by 2 bases, and 9 bases separated the two germline ends. Per the germline V gene, CDR1 is MNHEY and CDR2 is SVGAGI. For the CDR3, the DNA is TGTGCCAGCAGTATGAGCCTCAACACTGAAGCTTTCTTT. It codes for CASSMSLNTEAFF.

The chain carries TRBV19 and TRBJ1-2, with 10 bases identical to TRBD1. V was pared by 0 bases and J by 6 bases, with 7 bases of the junction left unmatched. The CDR3 contains 16 residues. Germline V gene data show CDR1 as LNHDA and CDR2 as SQIVND (reference sequence). CDR3 nucleotides: TGTGCCAGTAGTATAGACCCGACAGGGGGCGCGAATGGCTACACCTTC. Amino acid sequence: CASSIDPTGGANGYTF.

This clonotype has a handful of counts. The V and J genes are TRBV7-2 and TRBJ2-5, with 12 bases lining up with TRBD2. The CDR3 loop spans 15 amino acids. Germline loops: CDR1 SGHTA, CDR2 FQGNSA. With V trimmed by 3 bases and J by 5 bases, 4 bases remained unmatched. Here the CDR3 DNA reads TGTGCCAGCAGCTTTTCCGGACTAGCGGGGGAGACCCAGTACTTC. Protein sequence: CASSFSGLAGETQYF.

This clonotype has at least ten counts. J is TRBJ2-3 and V is TRBV6-2 or TRBV6-3; D remains unclear. Trimming shortened V by 6 bases and J by 6 bases, and 13 bases separated the two germline ends. Germline CDR1 reads MNHEY; CDR2 reads SVGEGT. The CDR3 runs to 13 residues. The CDR3 is CASRDWSLDTQYF. The CDR3 bases are TGTGCCAGCAGGGATTGGAGTTTGGATACGCAGTATTTT.

This clonotype was counted ten times or more. The chain links TRBV10-2 to TRBJ2-5; 8 bases are a match to TRBD2. V lost 1 base, J lost 1 base, and 5 bases stayed unmatched. The length of the CDR3 is 16 residues. Germline V gene sequence: CDR1 WSHSY, CDR2 SAAADI. CDR3 amino acids: CASSEFGRGPQETQYF. The CDR3 DNA follows: TGCGCCAGCAGTGAGTTCGGGAGGGGACCCCAAGAGACCCAGTACTTC.

This clonotype has just a few counts. This sequence joins TRBV16 and TRBJ1-2; 10 bases fit TRBD1. Germline lookup yields CDR1 KGHSY and CDR2 FQNENV. Trimming cost V 7 bases and J 7 bases; bases outside gene matches: 6. This CDR3 comprises 13 residues. This CDR3 is CASTRQGAFGYTF. The CDR3 coding sequence is TGTGCCAGCACACGACAGGGGGCATTTGGCTACACCTTC.

In this sample, this clonotype turned up a few times. The rearrangement uses TRBV19 and TRBJ2-2, with D perhaps matching TRBD2 (6 bases). This CDR3 is 15 amino acids long. The V and J ends lost 7 bases and 1 base respectively, with 13 bases between them. The germline gives CDR1 LNHDA, CDR2 SQIVND (reference sequence). CDR3 DNA: TGTGCCAGTATCGACTGGGGGGAGAACACCGGGGAGCTGTTTTTT. It encodes CASIDWGENTGELFF.

This clonotype was recorded at least ten times. The rearrangement joins TRBV12-3 or TRBV12-4 to TRBJ1-6; maybe TRBD1 (5 bases). Trimming pared 4 bases from V and 0 bases from J, leaving 10 bases between. This CDR3 is built from 16 residues. The CDR3 loop reads CASSSQGSSYNSPLHF. The CDR3 DNA is TGTGCCAGCAGTTCCCAGGGCAGCTCCTATAATTCACCCCTCCACTTT.

This clonotype was seen repeatedly, ten times or more. The chain's CDR3 is CASSLESWRGGFDTQYF. Here the CDR3 DNA reads TGTGCCAGCAGCTTAGAGTCATGGCGGGGGGGCTTCGATACGCAGTATTTT. J is TRBJ2-3 and V is TRBV7-2, with TRBD2 identical over 9 bases. The V and J ends lost 1 base and 6 bases, in that order; junction bases with no gene match: 11. This CDR3 is 17 amino acids long. Germline CDR1 and CDR2: SGHTA and FQGNSA.